This T cell receptor beta chain was found in a study of siplizumab effects on memory and regulatory T cells. Per germline, CDR1 SQVTM and CDR2 ANQGSEA. CDR3 length equals 12 residues. Assays were performed on about 10^5 TCR templates per sample. Using immunoSEQ multiplex PCR, the repertoire was profiled, and TCRdb retains in-frame clones only, with some absent. The data show about 110,000 clones, with roughly 92% seen just once and 1.3% held by the top ten. Broader study findings: Whether proliferating Tregs in siplizumab cultures suppress was not functionally confirmed. Naive T cells seemed more diverse than memory cells; they also seemed major alloresponse contributors.

Concerning this clone itself: What it recognizes is unknown.

This TCR was sampled from a human donor in good health. The chain is built from TRBV29-1 and TRBJ2-7; 7 bases align to TRBD1. The sequenced sample consisted of CD4+ T cells sorted from blood. This CDR3 is CALRTGKGEQYF. For the CDR3, the DNA is TGCGCATTGCGGACAGGCAAGGGGGAGCAGTACTTC.